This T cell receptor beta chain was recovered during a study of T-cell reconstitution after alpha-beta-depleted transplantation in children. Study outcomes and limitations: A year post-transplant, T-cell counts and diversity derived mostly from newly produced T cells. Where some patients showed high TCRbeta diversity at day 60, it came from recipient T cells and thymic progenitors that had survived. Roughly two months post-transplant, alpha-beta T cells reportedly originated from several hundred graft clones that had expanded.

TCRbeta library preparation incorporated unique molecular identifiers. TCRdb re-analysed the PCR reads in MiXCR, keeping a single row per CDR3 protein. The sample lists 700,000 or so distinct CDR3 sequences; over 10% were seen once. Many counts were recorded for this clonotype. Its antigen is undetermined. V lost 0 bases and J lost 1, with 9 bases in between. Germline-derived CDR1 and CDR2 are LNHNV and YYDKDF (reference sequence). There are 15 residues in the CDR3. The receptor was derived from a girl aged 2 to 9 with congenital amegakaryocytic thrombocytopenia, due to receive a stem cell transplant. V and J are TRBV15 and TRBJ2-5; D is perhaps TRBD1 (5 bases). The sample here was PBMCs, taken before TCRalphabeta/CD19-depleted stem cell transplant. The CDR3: CATSRDRVGQETQYF. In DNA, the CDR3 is TGTGCCACCAGCAGAGACAGGGTGGGCCAAGAGACCCAGTACTTC.